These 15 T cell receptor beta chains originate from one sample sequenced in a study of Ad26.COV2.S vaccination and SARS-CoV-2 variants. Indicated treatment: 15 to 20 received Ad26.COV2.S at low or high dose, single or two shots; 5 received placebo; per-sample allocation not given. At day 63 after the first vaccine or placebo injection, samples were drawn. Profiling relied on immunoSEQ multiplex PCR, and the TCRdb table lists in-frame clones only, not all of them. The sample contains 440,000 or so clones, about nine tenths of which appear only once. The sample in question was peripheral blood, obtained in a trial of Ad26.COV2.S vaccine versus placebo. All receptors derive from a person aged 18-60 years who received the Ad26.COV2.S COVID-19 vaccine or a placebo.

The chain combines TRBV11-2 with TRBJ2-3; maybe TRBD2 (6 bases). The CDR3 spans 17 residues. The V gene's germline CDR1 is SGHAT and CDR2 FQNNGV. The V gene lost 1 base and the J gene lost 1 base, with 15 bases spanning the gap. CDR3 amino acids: CASSLGGGMVGTDTQYF. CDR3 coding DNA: TGTGCCAGCAGCTTAGGAGGCGGGATGGTAGGCACAGATACGCAGTATTTT.

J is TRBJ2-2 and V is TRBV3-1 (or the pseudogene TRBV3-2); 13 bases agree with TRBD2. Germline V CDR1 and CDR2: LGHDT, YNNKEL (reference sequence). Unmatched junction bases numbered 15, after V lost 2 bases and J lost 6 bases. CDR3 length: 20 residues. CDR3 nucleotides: TGTGCCAGCAGCCAAAGGAGGTGGGCTGGACTAGCGGGAGTAGCCGGGGAGCTGTTTTTT. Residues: CASSQRRWAGLAGVAGELFF.

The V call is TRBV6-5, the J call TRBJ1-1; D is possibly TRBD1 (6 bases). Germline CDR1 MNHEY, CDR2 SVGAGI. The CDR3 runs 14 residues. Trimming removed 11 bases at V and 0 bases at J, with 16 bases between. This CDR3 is CAVSGTPLNTEAFF. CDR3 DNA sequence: TGTGCCGTCAGCGGGACACCTTTGAACACTGAAGCTTTCTTT.

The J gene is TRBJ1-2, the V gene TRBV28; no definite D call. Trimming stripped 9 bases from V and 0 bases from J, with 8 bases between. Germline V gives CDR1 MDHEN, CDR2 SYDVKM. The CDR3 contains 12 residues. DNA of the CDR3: TGTGCCAGTAACCTGCCTAACTATGGCTACACCTTC. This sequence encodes CASNLPNYGYTF.

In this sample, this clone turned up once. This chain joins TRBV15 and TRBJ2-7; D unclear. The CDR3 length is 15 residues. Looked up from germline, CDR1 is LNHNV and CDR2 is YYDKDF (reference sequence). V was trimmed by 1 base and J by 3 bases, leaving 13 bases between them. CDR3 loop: CATSRASGRRYEQYF. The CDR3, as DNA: TGTGCCACCAGCAGAGCATCGGGTCGCCGCTACGAGCAGTACTTC.

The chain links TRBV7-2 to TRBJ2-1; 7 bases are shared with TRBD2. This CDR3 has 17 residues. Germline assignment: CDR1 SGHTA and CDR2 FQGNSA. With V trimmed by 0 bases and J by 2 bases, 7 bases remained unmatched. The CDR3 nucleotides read TGTGCCAGCAGCTTAGCTCGGGTGGCGGGGGCCTACAATGAGCAGTTCTTC. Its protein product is CASSLARVAGAYNEQFF.

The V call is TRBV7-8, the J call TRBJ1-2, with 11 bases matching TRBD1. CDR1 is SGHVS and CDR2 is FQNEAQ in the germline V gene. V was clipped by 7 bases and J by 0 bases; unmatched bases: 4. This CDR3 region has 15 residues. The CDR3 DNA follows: TGTGCCAGCACCGGGACAGGGGGACCTAACTATGGCTACACCTTC. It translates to CASTGTGGPNYGYTF.

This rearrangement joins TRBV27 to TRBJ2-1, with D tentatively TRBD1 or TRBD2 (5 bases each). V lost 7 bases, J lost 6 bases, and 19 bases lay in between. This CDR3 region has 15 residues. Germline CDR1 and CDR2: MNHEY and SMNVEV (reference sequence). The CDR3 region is CASKNGGWTGNEQFF. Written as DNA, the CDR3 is TGTGCCAGCAAGAATGGGGGTTGGACTGGCAATGAGCAGTTCTTC.

In nucleotides, the CDR3 is TGTGCCAGTAGCAACACCCGGCAGGGTCAGTTTCAGCCCCAGCATTTT. It yields the protein CASSNTRQGQFQPQHF. V and J are TRBV19 and TRBJ1-5; a weak D match, TRBD1 (5 bases). V lost 6 bases, J lost 6 bases, and 21 bases lay in between. The CDR3 sequence is 16 residues long. From germline, CDR1 is LNHDA and CDR2 SQIVND (reference sequence).

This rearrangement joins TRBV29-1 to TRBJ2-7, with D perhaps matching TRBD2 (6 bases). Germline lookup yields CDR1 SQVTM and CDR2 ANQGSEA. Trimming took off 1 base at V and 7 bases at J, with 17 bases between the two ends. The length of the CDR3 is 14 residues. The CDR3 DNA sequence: TGCAGCGTTGAAGCTCCGGGGGTACAGGAGGAGCAGTACTTC. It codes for CSVEAPGVQEEQYF.

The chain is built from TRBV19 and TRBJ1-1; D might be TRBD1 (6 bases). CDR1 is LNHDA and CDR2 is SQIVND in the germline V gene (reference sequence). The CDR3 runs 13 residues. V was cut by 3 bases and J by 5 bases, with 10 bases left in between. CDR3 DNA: TGTGCCAGTAGTATCCCGGGGACAACTGAAGCTTTCTTT. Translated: CASSIPGTTEAFF.

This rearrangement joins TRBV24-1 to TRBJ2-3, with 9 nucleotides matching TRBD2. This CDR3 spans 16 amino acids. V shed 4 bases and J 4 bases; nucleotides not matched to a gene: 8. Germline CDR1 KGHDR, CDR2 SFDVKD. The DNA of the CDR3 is TGTGCCACCAGTGAGGGGGGGCGCGGGAGGGCAGATACGCAGTATTTT. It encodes CATSEGGRGRADTQYF.

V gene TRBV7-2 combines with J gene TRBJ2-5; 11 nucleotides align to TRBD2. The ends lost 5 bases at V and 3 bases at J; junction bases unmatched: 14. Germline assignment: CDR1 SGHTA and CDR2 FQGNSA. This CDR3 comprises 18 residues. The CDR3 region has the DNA TGTGCCAGCAGCAAGAAAATCGGGACTAGCGGACGAGAAGAGACCCAGTACTTC. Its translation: CASSKKIGTSGREETQYF.

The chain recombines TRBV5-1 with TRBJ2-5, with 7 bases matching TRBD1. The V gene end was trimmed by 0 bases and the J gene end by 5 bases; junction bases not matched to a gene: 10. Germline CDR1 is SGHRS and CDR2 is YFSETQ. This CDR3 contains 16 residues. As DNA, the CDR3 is TGCGCCAGCAGCTTGGGACAGGGCCCGAGGTATGAGACCCAGTACTTC. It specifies CASSLGQGPRYETQYF. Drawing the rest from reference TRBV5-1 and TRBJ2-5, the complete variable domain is KAGVTQTPRYLIKTRGQQVTLSCSPISGHRSVSWYQQTPGQGLQFLFEYFSETQRNKGNFPGRFSGRQFSNSRSEMNVSTLELGDSALYLCASSLGQGPRYETQYFGPGTRLLVL.

DNA for the CDR3: TGTGCCAGCAGCCAGAACAGGGTAGACGAGACCCAGTACTTC. It translates to CASSQNRVDETQYF. The chain employs TRBV7-9 and TRBJ2-5, with D perhaps matching TRBD1 (6 bases). The CDR3 has 14 residues. V was cut by 5 bases and J by 5 bases, with 15 bases left in between. Germline loops: CDR1 SEHNR, CDR2 FQNEAQ (reference sequence).